The 21 T cell receptor beta chains below were found in one sample sequenced in a study of human T cells and chemical hapten exposure. Each CDR3 protein gets one entry after TCRdb re-called the RACE reads with MiXCR. The data contain a few hundred thousand distinct CDR3 sequences, approximately 5% of them seen just once; the ten biggest clones take up about 2.1%. The time point is: patch test 1, 2 weeks after DPC sensitization. Documented treatment: therapeutic diphenylcyclopropenone sensitization with weekly scalp DPC. Sequences were derived from whole blood, sampled in connection with sensitization to the hapten diphenylcyclopropenone (DPC). All receptors come from a woman in her forties or fifties with alopecia areata. Some clones in this sample may be carry-over from other donors' samples.

This clonotype was seen ten or more times. The rearrangement links TRBV9 to TRBJ1-2, with 7 bases aligning to TRBD1. J gave up 9 bases and V 4 bases, and 3 bases lay outside the gene matches. The CDR3 runs to 11 residues. CDR1 and CDR2 from the germline V gene are SGDLS and YYNGEE. CDR3: CASSNRGSYTF. The CDR3 DNA reads as TGTGCCAGCAGCAACAGGGGCAGCTACACCTTC.

This clonotype was detected ten times or more. The chain links TRBV7-9 to TRBJ1-2; no reliable D call. V was shortened by 1 base and J by 8 bases, with 11 bases between the two germline ends. Germline-derived CDR1 and CDR2 are SEHNR and FQNEAQ (reference sequence). The CDR3 totals 13 residues. CDR3 nucleotide sequence: TGTGCCAGCAGCTTAGGTCCGGGAGAAGGCTACACCTTC. Amino acids: CASSLGPGEGYTF. The full variable domain, in which reference TRBV7-9 and TRBJ1-2 provide the parts outside the CDR3, is DTGVSQNPRHKITKRGQNVTFRCDPISEHNRLYWYRQTLGQGPEFLTYFQNEAQLEKSRLLSDRFSAERPKGSFSTLEIQRTEQGDSAMYLCASSLGPGEGYTFGSGTRLTVV.

This clonotype was seen more than once but under ten times. The J gene is TRBJ1-4, the V gene TRBV7-2; 8 positions match TRBD1. The CDR3 loop spans 15 amino acids. Germline CDR1 reads SGHTA; CDR2 reads FQGNSA. V trimming: 6 bases; J trimming: 4 bases; junction bases outside the gene matches: 7. CDR3: CASSHRQGINEKLFF. CDR3 coding DNA: TGTGCCAGCAGTCACCGACAGGGGATTAATGAAAAACTGTTTTTT.

The chain links TRBV27 to TRBJ1-1; D might be TRBD1 (6 bases). This CDR3 has 13 residues. The germline gives CDR1 MNHEY, CDR2 SMNVEV (reference sequence). The V and J ends lost 6 bases and 5 bases respectively, with 13 bases between them. CDR3 DNA: TGTGCCAGCAGCAGGGCAGGGGATACTGAAGCTTTCTTT. It specifies CASSRAGDTEAFF.

This clonotype was seen at least ten times. Compared with germline, one end of the junction differs, possibly owing to a read error. The chain couples TRBV29-1 to TRBJ2-3; the D gene is possibly TRBD1 (6 bases). The CDR3 has 14 residues. Germline V CDR1 and CDR2: SQVTM, ANQGSEA. The CDR3 reads CSVQQGSSTETQYF. In DNA form, the CDR3 reads TGCAGCGTTCAGCAGGGGAGCAGCACAGAGACGCAGTATTTT.

At least ten counts were recorded for this clonotype. The rearrangement uses TRBV20-1 and TRBJ2-1; the match to TRBD2 covers 10 bases. V was pared by 6 bases and J by 8 bases, with 10 bases of the junction left unmatched. The CDR3 extends over 14 amino acids. From germline, CDR1 is DFQATT and CDR2 SNEGSKA (reference sequence). The CDR3 DNA reads as TGCAGTGCACCCCTAGCGGGAGTCGGGCATGAGCAGTTCTTC. Amino acids: CSAPLAGVGHEQFF.

In its sample, this clonotype was seen many times. The chain uses TRBV7-2 and TRBJ1-5; D is ambiguous. CDR3 size: 15 residues. The V and J ends lost 5 bases and 0 bases respectively, with 11 bases between them. Germline V gives CDR1 SGHTA, CDR2 FQGNSA. CDR3 residues: CASSLETLSNQPQHF. As DNA, the CDR3 is TGTGCCAGCAGCCTTGAGACCCTTAGCAATCAGCCCCAGCATTTT.

The chain employs TRBV18 and TRBJ1-4; D gene unclear. This CDR3 comprises 14 residues. Germline lookup yields CDR1 KGHSH and CDR2 LQKENI. The V end lost 0 bases, the J end lost 8 bases, and 10 bases lay between the germline ends. CDR3 sequence reads: CASSPPGAAEKLFF. CDR3 DNA: TGTGCCAGCTCACCACCGGGAGCTGCAGAAAAACTGTTTTTT.

This clonotype showed up just a few times. The rearrangement uses TRBV10-3 and TRBJ2-6, with a weak D call TRBD2 (6 bases). V was cut by 2 bases and J by 0 bases, with 11 bases left in between. Germline lookup yields CDR1 ENHRY and CDR2 SYGVKD. CDR3 size: 17 residues. In DNA, the CDR3 is TGTGCCATCAGTGAGGCACGGGGGACCTCTGGGGCCAACGTCCTGACTTTC. Encoded protein: CAISEARGTSGANVLTF.

This clonotype appeared a few times. CDR3 amino acids: CASSPLRTGELFF. The CDR3 DNA is TGTGCCAGCAGTCCCCTAAGGACCGGGGAGCTGTTTTTT. This chain joins TRBV12-3 or TRBV12-4 and TRBJ2-2; D unclear. The CDR3 has 13 amino acids. The V end lost 5 bases, the J end lost 5 bases, and 9 bases lay between the germline ends.

The chain has TRBV6-5 and TRBJ1-2, with D possibly being TRBD1 (6 bases). Germline assignment: CDR1 MNHEY and CDR2 SVGAGI. There are 13 residues in the CDR3. Trimming shortened V by 5 bases and J by 7 bases, and 14 bases separated the two germline ends. DNA for the CDR3: TGTGCCAGCAGTCCCCGAACAGGGCCTGGCTACACCTTC. Translating it yields CASSPRTGPGYTF.

This clonotype was observed a few times. The V gene is TRBV28, the J gene TRBJ2-7, with 10 bases lining up with TRBD2. V gave up 5 bases and J gave up 5 bases; unmatched junction bases: 3. Germline-derived CDR1 and CDR2 are MDHEN and SYDVKM. The CDR3 runs 13 residues. This chain's CDR3 is CASSLAGEDEQYF. The CDR3 nucleotides are TGTGCCAGCAGTCTAGCGGGAGAGGACGAGCAGTACTTC.

This clonotype has a count of ten or more. This sequence joins TRBV7-9 and TRBJ2-1; D ambiguous. The CDR3 has 14 residues. From germline, CDR1 is SEHNR and CDR2 FQNEAQ (reference sequence). V lost 0 bases to trimming and J lost 2 bases, with 5 bases between them. In DNA form, the CDR3 reads TGTGCCAGCAGCTTAGCGGGAACCTACAATGAGCAGTTCTTC. It encodes CASSLAGTYNEQFF.

This clonotype was picked up a small number of times. The rearrangement joins TRBV29-1 to TRBJ2-1; tentatively, D is TRBD2 (6 bases). The CDR3 totals 15 residues. Germline V gene data show CDR1 as SQVTM and CDR2 as ANQGSEA. Trimming cost V 5 bases and J 4 bases, with 18 bases left between them. The CDR3 bases are TGCAGCGTTCGCGGGACGGAATTCACTTACAATGAGCAGTTCTTC. It yields the protein CSVRGTEFTYNEQFF.

This clonotype has ten or more counts. This CDR3 is CASKRVETQYF. CDR3 coding DNA: TGTGCCAGCAAGCGGGTAGAGACCCAGTACTTC. The chain links TRBV2 to TRBJ2-5; D might be TRBD2 (6 bases). CDR1 is SNHLY, CDR2 FYNNEI, per germline. V shed 7 bases and J shed 4 bases, with 7 bases lying between them. The CDR3 length is 11 residues.

In its sample, this clonotype was seen many times. The rearrangement uses TRBV24-1 and TRBJ2-7, with D tentatively TRBD1 or TRBD2 (6 bases each). Trimming shortened V by 6 bases and J by 5 bases, and 19 bases separated the two germline ends. Germline V gene lookup returns CDR1 KGHDR and CDR2 SFDVKD. The CDR3 runs 15 residues. The CDR3 is CATSFGGHRIDEQYF. In nucleotides, the CDR3 is TGTGCCACCAGTTTCGGGGGCCACCGGATTGACGAGCAGTACTTC.

This clonotype was observed a handful of times. This sequence joins TRBV20-1 and TRBJ2-1, with 9 bases that match TRBD2. The V and J ends lost 1 base and 4 bases, in that order; junction bases with no gene match: 5. This CDR3 comprises 15 residues. Germline V lookup: CDR1 DFQATT, CDR2 SNEGSKA (reference sequence). Here the CDR3 reads CSARGGLAGYNEQFF. In DNA form, the CDR3 reads TGCAGTGCTAGAGGCGGTCTAGCGGGGTACAATGAGCAGTTCTTC.

This clonotype appeared a few times. The chain couples TRBV2 to TRBJ1-5; 8 nucleotides align to TRBD1. Losses at the gene ends were 1 base for V and 0 bases for J; bases not matched to a gene: 5. The CDR3 runs to 17 residues. CDR1 is SNHLY, CDR2 FYNNEI, per germline. Here the CDR3 reads CASSEGTGLYSNQPQHF. The CDR3 DNA reads TGTGCCAGCAGTGAAGGGACAGGGCTTTATAGCAATCAGCCCCAGCATTTT.

The V call is TRBV2, the J call TRBJ2-2; D unresolved. Germline V CDR1 and CDR2: SNHLY, FYNNEI. V lost 4 bases and J lost 0, with 9 bases in between. CDR3 length: 15 residues. The chain's CDR3 is CASSVESANTGELFF. CDR3 nucleotides: TGTGCCAGCAGTGTAGAAAGCGCGAACACCGGGGAGCTGTTTTTT.

This clonotype was seen repeatedly, ten times or more. The CDR3, as DNA: TGCAGTGCTAGATTGGCGGGGACGCCGATTGAGTACTTC. Encoded protein: CSARLAGTPIEYF. The chain joins TRBV20-1 to TRBJ2-7; D is possibly TRBD2 (6 bases). Germline CDR1 is DFQATT and CDR2 is SNEGSKA (reference sequence). This CDR3 is 13 amino acids long. With 2 bases removed from V and 11 bases from J, the gap between germline ends came to 19 bases.

This rearrangement joins TRBV19 to TRBJ2-2; TRBD1 might be the D (6 bases). Germline CDR1 reads LNHDA; CDR2 reads SQIVND (reference sequence). CDR3 size: 16 residues. Trimming shortened V by 7 bases and J by 2 bases, and 17 bases separated the two germline ends. The CDR3 sequence is CASTQTRQANTGELFF. The CDR3 region has the DNA TGTGCCAGTACCCAGACCAGACAGGCTAACACCGGGGAGCTGTTTTTT.